The 27 T cell receptor beta chains below all came from one sample that was sequenced in a study of T cell repertoires in cytomegalovirus infection. TCRdb analysed the reads with MiXCR anew, one entry per CDR3 protein. Of hundreds of thousands of distinct CDR3 sequences in the sample, about a third were seen once. No antigens are known for them. The starting material was cultured CD8+ T cells from PBMCs, obtained from culture after CMV antigen stimulation. The source is a human donor in good health (CMV status not recorded). Some clones in this sample may be carry-over from other donors' samples.

This chain joins TRBV9 and TRBJ1-1; D not certain. The CDR3 is 13 residues long. CDR1 is SGDLS, CDR2 YYNGEE, per germline. V was cut by 0 bases and J by 5 bases, with 8 bases left in between. CDR3 coding DNA: TGTGCCAGCAGCGTAGAGGGTGGTACTGAAGCTTTCTTT. Translated: CASSVEGGTEAFF. The complete variable domain, with remaining parts taken from reference TRBV9 and TRBJ1-1, reads DSGVTQTPKHLITATGQRVTLRCSPRSGDLSVYWYQQSLDQGLQFLIQYYNGEERAKGNILERFSAQQFPDLHSELNLSSLELGDSALYFCASSVEGGTEAFFGQGTRLTVV.

V gene TRBV6-1 combines with J gene TRBJ1-1, with 12 nucleotides matching TRBD1. Germline CDR1 MNHNS, CDR2 SASEGT. This CDR3 has 15 residues. J was trimmed by 6 bases and V by 7 bases; bases with no gene match: 9. The CDR3 is CASTTGTGGDAEAFF. In nucleotides, the CDR3 is TGTGCCAGCACAACCGGGACAGGGGGCGACGCTGAAGCTTTCTTT.

The sample holds a few counts of this clonotype. The rearrangement uses TRBV7-6 and TRBJ1-1; perhaps TRBD1 as D (6 bases). The V end was cut by 5 bases, the J end by 4 bases, with 20 bases between. The CDR3 extends over 16 amino acids. Germline V lookup: CDR1 SGHVS, CDR2 FNYEAQ. The CDR3 sequence: CASSPGEGGSGTEAFF. The CDR3 bases are TGTGCCAGCAGCCCAGGTGAGGGGGGGTCGGGCACTGAAGCTTTCTTT.

This clonotype occurred a few times. The chain joins TRBV7-9 to TRBJ1-5; no clear D gene. Trimming took 6 bases from V and 4 from J, leaving 13 bases between them. This CDR3 comprises 14 residues. Germline CDR1 is SEHNR and CDR2 is FQNEAQ (reference sequence). The CDR3 region has the DNA TGTGCCAGCAGTCCGGGGTCCGTTAATCAGCCCCAGCATTTT. It codes for CASSPGSVNQPQHF.

This chain joins TRBV28 and TRBJ2-1; D might be TRBD1 or TRBD2, each matching 5 bases. CDR1 MDHEN and CDR2 SYDVKM come from the germline V gene. CDR3 length equals 13 residues. Trimming shortened V by 7 bases and J by 6 bases, and 13 bases separated the two germline ends. In DNA form, the CDR3 reads TGTGCCAGCAATCCGGGACCGCTCAATGAGCAGTTCTTC. Translating it yields CASNPGPLNEQFF.

This clonotype was seen at least ten times. The rearrangement joins TRBV7-8 to TRBJ2-1; the D gene is possibly TRBD1 (5 bases). V lost 5 bases, J lost 4 bases, and 15 bases lay in between. The CDR3 is made up of 15 amino acids. CDR1 is SGHVS, CDR2 FQNEAQ, per germline. CDR3 sequence: CASSHSGSTYNEQFF. In DNA form, the CDR3 reads TGTGCCAGCAGCCATTCAGGGTCCACTTACAATGAGCAGTTCTTC.

The chain carries TRBV7-9 and TRBJ2-2, with TRBD1 identical over 9 bases. V lost 5 bases, J lost 6 bases, and 7 bases stayed unmatched. Germline V lookup: CDR1 SEHNR, CDR2 FQNEAQ (reference sequence). This CDR3 is 15 amino acids long. CDR3 loop: CASSLTDRGPGELFF. Here the CDR3 DNA reads TGTGCCAGCAGCCTTACGGACAGGGGCCCCGGGGAGCTGTTTTTT.

The CDR3 sequence is CASRGWGGKVGNEQFF. In DNA, the CDR3 is TGTGCCAGCAGGGGCTGGGGGGGGAAGGTTGGTAATGAGCAGTTCTTC. This rearrangement joins TRBV6-1 to TRBJ2-1, with 7 bases that match TRBD2. Trimming took 6 bases from V and 7 from J; bases not matched to a gene: 15. This CDR3 has 16 amino acids. Germline V gene sequence: CDR1 MNHNS, CDR2 SASEGT.

The chain has TRBV29-1 and TRBJ2-7; 8 bases are shared with TRBD1. Germline values: CDR1 SQVTM, CDR2 ANQGSEA. V was clipped by 6 bases and J by 3 bases; unmatched bases: 13. This CDR3 is 15 amino acids long. The CDR3 sequence: CSVLKRTGKDYEQYF. The CDR3 nucleotides read TGCAGCGTCTTGAAGCGGACAGGGAAAGACTACGAGCAGTACTTC.

The chain uses TRBV5-5 and TRBJ1-5; D not resolved. With 6 bases removed from V and 0 bases from J, the gap between germline ends came to 16 bases. The CDR3 is made up of 16 amino acids. Germline V gives CDR1 SGHKS, CDR2 YYEKEE (reference sequence). CDR3 residues: CASTPKLGSSNQPQHF. The CDR3 region has the DNA TGTGCCAGCACCCCCAAACTGGGAAGTAGCAATCAGCCCCAGCATTTT.

The rearrangement links TRBV14 to TRBJ2-1; D might be TRBD2 (6 bases). The V end was cut by 0 bases, the J end by 3 bases, with 9 bases between. This CDR3 has 15 amino acids. In germline, CDR1 is SGHDN, CDR2 FVKESK. In DNA form, the CDR3 reads TGTGCCAGCAGCCAAGATAGCGGCCGCTACAATGAGCAGTTCTTC. This sequence encodes CASSQDSGRYNEQFF.

The V and J genes are TRBV2 and TRBJ2-7; 12 bases match TRBD1. The CDR3 sequence is 13 residues long. Looked up from germline, CDR1 is SNHLY and CDR2 is FYNNEI. V was pared by 6 bases and J by 6 bases, with 3 bases of the junction left unmatched. The CDR3 is CASRGQGASEQYF. The DNA for the CDR3 is TGTGCCAGCAGGGGACAGGGGGCGAGCGAGCAGTACTTC.

This clonotype was seen at least ten times. J is TRBJ1-1 and V is TRBV12-3 or TRBV12-4; no reliable D call. This CDR3 region has 14 residues. V was trimmed by 2 bases and J by 0 bases, leaving 7 bases between them. DNA of the CDR3: TGTGCCAGCAGTTTAACCAGAGTGAACACTGAAGCTTTCTTT. This translates into CASSLTRVNTEAFF.

The table lists this clonotype with a few counts. The chain links TRBV11-2 to TRBJ1-5; 9 positions agree with TRBD1. This CDR3 contains 15 residues. With 5 bases clipped from V and 3 bases from J, the junction kept 5 bases outside the gene matches. Germline-derived CDR1 and CDR2 are SGHAT and FQNNGV. CDR3 sequence reads: CASSPGTGINQPQHF. The CDR3 DNA follows: TGTGCCAGCAGCCCAGGGACAGGGATCAATCAGCCCCAGCATTTT.

The V call is TRBV7-8, the J call TRBJ1-1; TRBD1 matches 7 bases. CDR1 SGHVS and CDR2 FQNEAQ come from the germline V gene. This CDR3 has 13 residues. V lost 5 bases, J lost 6 bases, and 6 bases stayed unmatched. The CDR3 bases are TGTGCCAGCAGCCCCGGGACAGATGCTGAAGCTTTCTTT. Translated: CASSPGTDAEAFF.

This clonotype was seen more than once but under ten times. The gene calls are TRBV19 and TRBJ2-1; D may be TRBD2 (6 bases). Germline CDR1 reads LNHDA; CDR2 reads SQIVND (reference sequence). With 7 bases removed from V and 9 bases from J, the gap between germline ends came to 10 bases. The CDR3 is 11 amino acids. CDR3 in DNA: TGTGCCAGTACAGCGGGTGCTGAGCAGTTCTTC. Amino acid sequence: CASTAGAEQFF.

In its sample, this clonotype was seen a few times. The chain combines TRBV6-2 or TRBV6-3 with TRBJ1-5; TRBD1 agrees at 9 bases. Germline values: CDR1 MNHEY, CDR2 SVGEGT. This CDR3 is 15 amino acids long. The V gene end was trimmed by 7 bases and the J gene end by 11 bases; junction bases not matched to a gene: 15. CDR3 nucleotides: TGTGCCAGCACCCTCTCGGGACAGGGATCAGCGGCCCAGCATTTT. Translating it yields CASTLSGQGSAAQHF.

The chain recombines TRBV18 with TRBJ1-2; D perhaps matches TRBD1 (6 bases). The germline gives CDR1 KGHSH, CDR2 LQKENI. The CDR3 runs 16 residues. Trimming shortened V by 0 bases and J by 3 bases, and 14 bases separated the two germline ends. For the CDR3, the DNA is TGTGCCAGCTCACCACCCTTCAGGGGCAAGGACTATGGCTACACCTTC. Encoded protein: CASSPPFRGKDYGYTF.

The genes are TRBV20-1 and TRBJ1-5, with 9 bases matching TRBD1. CDR1 is DFQATT, CDR2 SNEGSKA, per germline (reference sequence). Germline trimming cut 0 bases from V and 2 bases from J; bases unmatched to any gene: 11. This CDR3 is built from 18 residues. In DNA, the CDR3 is TGCAGTGCTAGAGACCGGGACAGGGAAAGAGGTGGCAATCAGCCCCAGCATTTT. Its translation is CSARDRDRERGGNQPQHF.

DNA for the CDR3: TGTGCCAGCAGCGACAGGGTTAGCAATCAGCCCCAGTATTTT. This sequence encodes CASSDRVSNQPQYF. The rearrangement joins TRBV5-8 to TRBJ1-5; TRBD1 agrees at 7 bases. The DNA end is more similar to TRBJ2-3, so the J call may be wrong. Germline V gene data show CDR1 as SGHTS and CDR2 as YDEGEE. There are 14 residues in the CDR3.

The chain joins TRBV11-2 to TRBJ2-5; D uncertain. Trimming removed 6 bases from V and 0 bases from J, with 17 bases in between. Germline assignment: CDR1 SGHAT and CDR2 FQNNGV. CDR3 length equals 16 residues. CDR3 nucleotide sequence: TGTGCCAGCAGTCACGGGCAGGTTCTGTACCAAGAGACCCAGTACTTC. Translating it yields CASSHGQVLYQETQYF.

This clonotype has ten or more counts. The chain joins TRBV7-9 to TRBJ2-1; perhaps D is TRBD1 or TRBD2 (6 bases each). Trimming removed 6 bases at V and 0 bases at J, with 9 bases between. The CDR3 is 14 residues long. CDR1 and CDR2 from the germline V gene are SEHNR and FQNEAQ (reference sequence). For the CDR3, the DNA is TGTGCCAGCAGTGGGGGGCCCTCCTACAATGAGCAGTTCTTC. Protein: CASSGGPSYNEQFF.

This CDR3 reads CASSISRNTGELFF. Here the CDR3 DNA reads TGTGCCAGTAGTATATCCCGGAACACCGGGGAGCTGTTTTTT. The chain carries TRBV19 and TRBJ2-2; unclear D gene. Germline-derived CDR1 and CDR2 are LNHDA and SQIVND (reference sequence). The CDR3 runs to 14 residues. Trimming pared 2 bases from V and 1 base from J, leaving 5 bases between.

This clonotype has a count of ten or more. The genes are TRBV7-9 and TRBJ2-7; the D is unclear. V was cut by 1 base and J by 4 bases, with 8 bases left in between. Germline CDR1 SEHNR, CDR2 FQNEAQ (reference sequence). CDR3 length equals 13 residues. The CDR3 DNA reads TGTGCCAGCAGCTTAGTTGGTTGGTACGAGCAGTACGTC. This sequence encodes CASSLVGWYEQYV.

The V call is TRBV12-3 or TRBV12-4, the J call TRBJ1-1, with D possibly being TRBD1 (5 bases). This CDR3 spans 18 amino acids. V was shortened by 6 bases and J by 0 bases, with 23 bases between the two germline ends. The CDR3 region is CASSPPPVATVMNTEAFF. The CDR3 nucleotides are TGTGCCAGCAGCCCCCCCCCGGTCGCGACAGTAATGAACACTGAAGCTTTCTTT.

The CDR3 is CSVELPWTSNEQFF. The CDR3 DNA follows: TGCAGCGTTGAACTCCCTTGGACGTCCAATGAGCAGTTCTTC. The J gene is TRBJ2-1, the V gene TRBV29-1; no firm D call. Per the germline V gene, CDR1 is SQVTM and CDR2 is ANQGSEA. This CDR3 comprises 14 residues. V was cut by 2 bases and J by 6 bases, with 14 bases left in between.

This chain joins TRBV7-4 and TRBJ2-1; 8 positions match TRBD1. CDR3 size: 15 residues. Germline-derived CDR1 and CDR2 are SGHVT and SQSDAQ. The V gene end was trimmed by 5 bases and the J gene end by 7 bases; junction bases not matched to a gene: 10. The CDR3 DNA is TGTGCCAGCAGCATAATTCAGGACAGGGTAAATGAGCAGTTCTTC. It codes for CASSIIQDRVNEQFF.